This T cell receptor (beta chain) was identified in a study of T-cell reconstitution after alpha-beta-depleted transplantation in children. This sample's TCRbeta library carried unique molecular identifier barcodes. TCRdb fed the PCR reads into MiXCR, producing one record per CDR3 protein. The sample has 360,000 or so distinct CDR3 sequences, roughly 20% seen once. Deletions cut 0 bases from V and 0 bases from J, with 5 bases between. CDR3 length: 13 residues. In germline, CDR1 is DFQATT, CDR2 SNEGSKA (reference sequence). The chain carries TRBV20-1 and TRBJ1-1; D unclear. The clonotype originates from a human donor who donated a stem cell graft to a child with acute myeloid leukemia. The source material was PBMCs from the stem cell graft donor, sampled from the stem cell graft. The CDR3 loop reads CSARDLVNTEAFF. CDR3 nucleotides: TGCAGTGCTAGAGATTTGGTGAACACTGAAGCTTTCTTT.